What follows are 2 T cell receptor beta chains derived from one specimen sequenced in a study of read filtering for tumor transcriptome and immune sequencing. The library was built from around 0.4 ug RNA with molecular barcoded adaptors for alpha/delta and beta/gamma chains. One entry per CDR3 protein results from TCRdb running MiXCR on the reads. The sample carries 130,000 or so distinct CDR3 sequences, under 15% recorded once. The sample consisted of a population of CD138-negative cells sorted from bone marrow. The receptors derive from a donor at least 40 years old with multiple myeloma.

This clonotype was detected ten times or more. V usage is TRBV4-1 and J usage is TRBJ2-4, with a tentative D call TRBD1 (5 bases). V shed 1 base and J shed 2 bases, with 12 bases lying between them. Germline V CDR1 and CDR2: MGHRA, YSYEKL. The CDR3 extends over 16 amino acids. The CDR3: CASSQVPQGTKNIQYF. The CDR3 bases are TGCGCCAGCAGCCAAGTTCCTCAGGGCACCAAAAACATTCAGTACTTC.

On this clonotype itself: A much larger clone differs from this one at a single base, so this may be a read error. The rearrangement joins TRBV19 to TRBJ2-7, with D maybe TRBD1 (6 bases). Deletions cut 1 base from V and 0 bases from J, with 10 bases between. The V gene's germline CDR1 is LNHDA and CDR2 SQIVND (reference sequence). There are 15 residues in the CDR3. The CDR3 region is CASSIGGRGSYEQYF. CDR3 DNA: TGTGCCAGTAGTATAGGAGGCAGGGGCTCCTACGAGCAGTACTTC. Variable domain in full (rest from reference TRBV19 and TRBJ2-7): DGGITQSPKYLFRKEGQNVTLSCEQNLNHDAMYWYRQDPGQGLRLIYYSQIVNDFQKGDIAEGYSVSREKKESFPLTVTSAQKNPTAFYLCASSIGGRGSYEQYFGPGTRLTVT.